Reported below is one T cell receptor beta chain. The CDR3 length is 14 residues. The germline CDR1 and CDR2 sequences are MNHEY and SVGAGI. V lost 4 bases to trimming and J lost 5 bases; unmatched junction nucleotides: 4. This sample was included in a study of blood T cell repertoires in COVID-19. What the recovered Cohort 3 donors had was two negative PCRs, clearance, or symptom resolution. Assay: immunoSEQ multiplex PCR; the TCRdb copy retains only in-frame clones and omits some. The table lists 200,000 to 300,000 clones, more than 75% of them singletons. Input material: PBMCs or T cells enriched from blood (not recorded which). The TCR sequence derives from a man aged 40-55 years who had recovered from COVID-19. The rearrangement links TRBV6-5 to TRBJ2-5; the match to TRBD2 covers 10 bases. The CDR3, as DNA: TGTGCCAGCAGTTGGCTAGCGGGAGACGAGACCCAGTACTTC. It codes for CASSWLAGDETQYF.